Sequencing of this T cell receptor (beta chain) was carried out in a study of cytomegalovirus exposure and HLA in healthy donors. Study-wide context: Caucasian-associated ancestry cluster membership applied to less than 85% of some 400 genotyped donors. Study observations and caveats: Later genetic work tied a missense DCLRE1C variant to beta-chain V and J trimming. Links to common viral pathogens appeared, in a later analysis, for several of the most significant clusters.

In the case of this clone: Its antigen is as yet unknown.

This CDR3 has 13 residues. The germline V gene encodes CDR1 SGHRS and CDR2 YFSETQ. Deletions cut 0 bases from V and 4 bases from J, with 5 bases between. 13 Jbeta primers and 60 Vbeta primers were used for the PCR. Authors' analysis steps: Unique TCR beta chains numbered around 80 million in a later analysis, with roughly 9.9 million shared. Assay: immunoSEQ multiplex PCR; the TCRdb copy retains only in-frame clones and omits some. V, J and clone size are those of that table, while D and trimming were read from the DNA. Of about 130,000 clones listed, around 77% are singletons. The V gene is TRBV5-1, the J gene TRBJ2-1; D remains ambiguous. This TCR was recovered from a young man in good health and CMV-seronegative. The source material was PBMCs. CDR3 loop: CASSLESYNEQFF. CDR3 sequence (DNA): TGCGCCAGCAGCTTGGAGAGTTACAATGAGCAGTTCTTC.